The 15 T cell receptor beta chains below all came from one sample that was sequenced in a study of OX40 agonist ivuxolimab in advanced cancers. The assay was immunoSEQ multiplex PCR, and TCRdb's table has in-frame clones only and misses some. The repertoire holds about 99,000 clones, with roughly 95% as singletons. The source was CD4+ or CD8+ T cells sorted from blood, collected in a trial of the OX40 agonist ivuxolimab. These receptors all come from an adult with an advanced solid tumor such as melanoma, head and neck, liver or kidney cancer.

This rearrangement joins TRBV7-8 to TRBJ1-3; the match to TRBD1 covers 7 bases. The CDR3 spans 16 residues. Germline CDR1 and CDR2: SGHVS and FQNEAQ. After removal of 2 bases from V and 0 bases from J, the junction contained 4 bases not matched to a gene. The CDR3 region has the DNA TGTGCCAGCAGCTTACTAGACAGGGACTCTGGAAACACCATATATTTT. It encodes CASSLLDRDSGNTIYF.

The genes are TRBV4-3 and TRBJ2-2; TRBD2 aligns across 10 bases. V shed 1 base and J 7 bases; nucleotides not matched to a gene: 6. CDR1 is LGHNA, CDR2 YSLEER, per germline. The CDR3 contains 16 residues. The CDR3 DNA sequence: TGCGCCAGCAGCCAAGCTCTAGCGGGAGAGGGCGGGGAGCTGTTTTTT. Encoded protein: CASSQALAGEGGELFF.

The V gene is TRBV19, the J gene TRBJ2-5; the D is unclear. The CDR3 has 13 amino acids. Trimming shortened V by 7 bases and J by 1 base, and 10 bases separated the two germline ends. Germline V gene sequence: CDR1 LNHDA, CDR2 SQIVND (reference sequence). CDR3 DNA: TGTGCCAGTATTGTTGGTCTCCAAGAGACCCAGTACTTC. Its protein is CASIVGLQETQYF.

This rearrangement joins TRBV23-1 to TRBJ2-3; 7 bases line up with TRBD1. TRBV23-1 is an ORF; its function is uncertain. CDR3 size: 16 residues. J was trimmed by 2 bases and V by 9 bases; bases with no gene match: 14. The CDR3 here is CASLRGRAQPTDTQYF. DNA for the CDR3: TGCGCCAGTCTTAGGGGGCGGGCCCAACCCACAGATACGCAGTATTTT.

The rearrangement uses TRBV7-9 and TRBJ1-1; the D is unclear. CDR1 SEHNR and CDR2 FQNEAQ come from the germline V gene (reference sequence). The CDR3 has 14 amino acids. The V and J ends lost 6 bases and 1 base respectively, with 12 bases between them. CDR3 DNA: TGTGCCAGCAGTGGCGAGGGCCCGAACACTGAAGCTTTCTTT. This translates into CASSGEGPNTEAFF.

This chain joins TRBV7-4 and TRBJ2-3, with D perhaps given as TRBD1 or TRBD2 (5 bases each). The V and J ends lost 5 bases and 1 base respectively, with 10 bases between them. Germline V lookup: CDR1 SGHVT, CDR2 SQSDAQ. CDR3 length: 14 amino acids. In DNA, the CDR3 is TGTGCCAGCAGCCTTGGGGACGGCACAGATACGCAGTATTTT. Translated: CASSLGDGTDTQYF. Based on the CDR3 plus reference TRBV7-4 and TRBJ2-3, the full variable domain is GAGVSQSPRYKVAKRGRDVALRCDSISGHVTLYWYRQTLGQGSEVLTYSQSDAQRDKSGRPSGRFSAERPERSVSTLKIQRTEQGDSAVYLCASSLGDGTDTQYFGPGTRLTVL.

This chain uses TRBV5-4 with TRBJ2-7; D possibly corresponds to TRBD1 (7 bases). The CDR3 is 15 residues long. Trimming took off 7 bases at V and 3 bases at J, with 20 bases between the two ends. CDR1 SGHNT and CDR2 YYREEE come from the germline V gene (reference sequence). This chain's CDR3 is CASALEQGRIYEQYF. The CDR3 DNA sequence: TGTGCCAGCGCCCTTGAACAGGGGAGGATCTACGAGCAGTACTTC.

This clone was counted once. This CDR3 is CASSPGPQNTEAFF. CDR3 bases: TGCGCCAGCAGCCCGGGACCCCAGAACACTGAAGCTTTCTTT. V usage is TRBV4-1 and J usage is TRBJ1-1; maybe TRBD1 (5 bases). The germline V gene has CDR1 MGHRA and CDR2 YSYEKL. V was cut by 4 bases and J by 1 base, with 10 bases left in between. The CDR3 spans 14 residues.

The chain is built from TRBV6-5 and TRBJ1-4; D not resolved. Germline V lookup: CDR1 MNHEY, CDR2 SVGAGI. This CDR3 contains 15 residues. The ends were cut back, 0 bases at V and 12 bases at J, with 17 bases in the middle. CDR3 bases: TGTGCCAGCAGTTACTCGACATCGTGGCCGTCGGAACTGTTTTTT. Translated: CASSYSTSWPSELFF.

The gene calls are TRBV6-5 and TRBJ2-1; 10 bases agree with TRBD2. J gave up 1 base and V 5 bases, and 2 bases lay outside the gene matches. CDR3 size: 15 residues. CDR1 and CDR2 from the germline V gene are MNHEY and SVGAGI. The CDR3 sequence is CASSQRGGSYNEQFF. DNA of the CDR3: TGTGCCAGCAGTCAGCGGGGGGGATCCTACAATGAGCAGTTCTTC.

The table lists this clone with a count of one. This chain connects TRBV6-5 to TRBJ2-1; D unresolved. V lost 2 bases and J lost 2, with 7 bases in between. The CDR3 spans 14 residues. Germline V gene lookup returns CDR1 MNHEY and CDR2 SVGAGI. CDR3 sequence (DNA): TGTGCCAGCAGTTACGGCACGACCTACAATGAGCAGTTCTTC. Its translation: CASSYGTTYNEQFF.

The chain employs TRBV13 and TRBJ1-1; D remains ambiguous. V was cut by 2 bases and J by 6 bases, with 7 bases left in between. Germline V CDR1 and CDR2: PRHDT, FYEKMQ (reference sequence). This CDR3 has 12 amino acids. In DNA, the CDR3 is TGTGCCAGCAGCTTATACGGGTCTGAAGCTTTCTTT. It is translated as CASSLYGSEAFF.

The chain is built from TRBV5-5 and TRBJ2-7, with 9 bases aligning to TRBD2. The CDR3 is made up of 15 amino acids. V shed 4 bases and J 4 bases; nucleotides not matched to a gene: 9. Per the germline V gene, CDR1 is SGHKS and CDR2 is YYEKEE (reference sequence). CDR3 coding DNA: TGTGCCAGCAGCCCCTCGACTAGCGGAATTTACGAGCAGTACTTC. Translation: CASSPSTSGIYEQYF.

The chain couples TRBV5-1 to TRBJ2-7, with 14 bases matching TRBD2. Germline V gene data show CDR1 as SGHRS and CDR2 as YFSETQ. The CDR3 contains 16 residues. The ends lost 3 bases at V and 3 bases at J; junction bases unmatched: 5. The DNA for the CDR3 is TGCGCCAGCAGCTCCTGGACTAGCGGGGGGATCTACGAGCAGTACTTC. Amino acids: CASSSWTSGGIYEQYF.

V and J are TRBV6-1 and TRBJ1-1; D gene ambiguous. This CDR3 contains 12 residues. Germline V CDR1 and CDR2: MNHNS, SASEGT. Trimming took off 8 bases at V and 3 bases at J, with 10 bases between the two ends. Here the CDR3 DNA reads TGTGCCAGCTCCAACGGACACACTGAAGCTTTCTTT. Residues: CASSNGHTEAFF.